Each of the 31 T cell receptor beta chains below was sequenced from the same sample in a study of shared clonotypes between healthy human individuals. The naive CD8 fraction comprised CD45RO-negative cells positively selected for CCR7 and excluded terminally differentiated effector memory CD45RA+ cells. Profiled with immunoSEQ multiplex PCR; TCRdb holds only in-frame clones, not every one. The repertoire includes 500,000 to 700,000 clones, about 95% of them detected once, and about 0.11% sits in the top ten. The sample taken for sequencing was naive CD8+ T cells sorted from blood. The receptor source for this set is a woman aged 30 to 39 in good health.

The CDR3 spells CASSEEPGQVLMNTEAFF. Here the CDR3 DNA reads TGTGCCAGCAGTGAAGAGCCCGGACAGGTGTTAATGAACACTGAAGCTTTCTTT. J is TRBJ1-1 and V is TRBV2; 7 bases are a match to TRBD1. The CDR3 length is 18 residues. V shed 1 base and J 0 bases; nucleotides not matched to a gene: 11. Germline loops: CDR1 SNHLY, CDR2 FYNNEI.

This clone has just one count. V is TRBV6-5 and J is TRBJ1-1; D is perhaps TRBD1 (6 bases). This CDR3 has 15 amino acids. Trimming stripped 5 bases from V and 1 base from J, with 14 bases between. From germline, CDR1 is MNHEY and CDR2 SVGAGI. The CDR3 region has the DNA TGTGCCAGCAGTCTCACGACAGGAGGGAACACTGAAGCTTTCTTT. Amino acid sequence: CASSLTTGGNTEAFF.

V is TRBV2 and J is TRBJ2-5; 7 positions agree with TRBD1. Germline V CDR1 and CDR2: SNHLY, FYNNEI. J was trimmed by 6 bases and V by 11 bases; bases with no gene match: 12. CDR3 size: 13 residues. Written as DNA, the CDR3 is TGTGCCGGAATACAGGGGAATGAAAAGACCCAGTACTTC. Residues: CAGIQGNEKTQYF.

The chain employs TRBV11-1 and TRBJ1-1, with 8 nucleotides matching TRBD1. V lost 3 bases to trimming and J lost 6 bases; unmatched junction nucleotides: 9. The germline gives CDR1 SGHAT, CDR2 FQDESV (reference sequence). This CDR3 is built from 15 residues. The CDR3 sequence is CASSFGQGALAEAFF. CDR3 nucleotides: TGTGCCAGCAGCTTTGGGCAGGGGGCTTTAGCTGAAGCTTTCTTT. The complete variable domain, with remaining parts taken from reference TRBV11-1 and TRBJ1-1, reads EAEVAQSPRYKITEKSQAVAFWCDPISGHATLYWYRQILGQGPELLVQFQDESVVDDSQLPKDRFSAERLKGVDSTLKIQPAELGDSAMYLCASSFGQGALAEAFFGQGTRLTVV.

The chain links TRBV5-5 to TRBJ2-7; tentatively, D is TRBD2 (6 bases). V lost 3 bases and J 3 bases, leaving 13 bases between the germline ends. In germline, CDR1 is SGHKS, CDR2 YYEKEE (reference sequence). This CDR3 has 14 residues. This chain's CDR3 is CASSSGLRIYEQYF. The CDR3 coding sequence is TGTGCCAGCAGCTCGGGACTCAGGATCTACGAGCAGTACTTC. The entire variable domain, with the rest obtained from reference TRBV5-5 and TRBJ2-7, is as follows: DAGVTQSPTHLIKTRGQQVTLRCSPISGHKSVSWYQQVLGQGPQFIFQYYEKEERGRGNFPDRFSARQFPNYSSELNVNALLLGDSALYLCASSSGLRIYEQYFGPGTRLTVT.

This clone showed up just a few times. DNA for the CDR3: TGTGCCAGCAGCAGGACAGGGAACTATGGCTACACCTTC. It is translated as CASSRTGNYGYTF. The gene calls are TRBV7-9 and TRBJ1-2, with TRBD1 identical over 8 bases. After removal of 5 bases from V and 2 bases from J, the junction contained 1 base not matched to a gene. Germline loops: CDR1 SEHNR, CDR2 FQNEAQ (reference sequence). The length of the CDR3 is 13 residues.

The CDR3 region is CASSFRANYEQYF. CDR3 nucleotides: TGTGCCAGCAGTTTTCGGGCAAATTACGAGCAGTACTTC. This chain uses TRBV27 with TRBJ2-7; no reliable D call. Germline CDR1 MNHEY, CDR2 SMNVEV (reference sequence). The germline V and J ends were trimmed by 3 bases and 4 bases, with 10 bases remaining between them. This CDR3 comprises 13 residues.

The V and J genes are TRBV29-1 and TRBJ1-2; maybe TRBD1 (5 bases). The germline CDR1 and CDR2 sequences are SQVTM and ANQGSEA. Deletions cut 6 bases from V and 0 bases from J, with 11 bases between. CDR3 length: 13 amino acids. The CDR3 loop is CSVKQEANYGYTF. The CDR3, as DNA: TGCAGCGTAAAACAGGAAGCTAACTATGGCTACACCTTC.

Points on this clone: At the DNA level, this CDR3 is encoded by other sequences in the same sample as well. This sequence joins TRBV19 and TRBJ2-7, with 9 nucleotides matching TRBD2. V gave up 3 bases and J gave up 3 bases; unmatched junction bases: 3. The CDR3 is made up of 14 amino acids. Germline-derived CDR1 and CDR2 are LNHDA and SQIVND (reference sequence). The CDR3 sequence is CASSIASGNYEQYF. CDR3 bases: TGTGCCAGTAGTATCGCTAGCGGGAACTACGAGCAGTACTTC.

The rearrangement joins TRBV27 to TRBJ2-7; maybe TRBD1 (7 bases). Germline lookup yields CDR1 MNHEY and CDR2 SMNVEV (reference sequence). The V end was cut by 5 bases, the J end by 5 bases, with 13 bases between. The CDR3 totals 13 residues. The DNA of the CDR3 is TGTGCCAGCAGTCCGCGGGACAGCCACGAGCAGTACTTC. Translating it yields CASSPRDSHEQYF.

This chain joins TRBV28 and TRBJ1-2; TRBD1 is a possible D gene (5 bases). CDR3 length: 15 residues. In germline, CDR1 is MDHEN, CDR2 SYDVKM. With 7 bases removed from V and 1 base from J, the gap between germline ends came to 16 bases. The CDR3 DNA reads as TGTGCCAGCACCTCGGGACCGCTGAGTAACTATGGCTACACCTTC. Amino acid sequence: CASTSGPLSNYGYTF.

The J gene is TRBJ2-7, the V gene TRBV11-2, with D perhaps being TRBD1 or TRBD2 (5 bases each). The V gene lost 5 bases and the J gene lost 3 bases, with 14 bases spanning the gap. Germline lookup yields CDR1 SGHAT and CDR2 FQNNGV. This CDR3 has 14 residues. Written as DNA, the CDR3 is TGTGCCAGCAGCCACGGACTTGGGGGCTACGAGCAGTACTTC. This gives the protein CASSHGLGGYEQYF.

The rearrangement joins TRBV6-5 to TRBJ2-3; 7 nucleotides match TRBD2. J gave up 0 bases and V 7 bases, and 7 bases lay outside the gene matches. The CDR3 sequence is 15 residues long. Germline CDR1 MNHEY, CDR2 SVGAGI. The CDR3 region has the DNA TGTGCCAGCACGGCAAGCGGGATAAGCACAGATACGCAGTATTTT. It is translated as CASTASGISTDTQYF.

In this sample, this clone turned up once. The J gene is TRBJ2-7, the V gene TRBV27, with TRBD2 identical over 10 bases. The V segment lost 6 bases and the J segment 3 bases; nucleotides outside the gene matches: 11. Germline V gene sequence: CDR1 MNHEY, CDR2 SMNVEV (reference sequence). The CDR3 covers 16 residues. CDR3 residues: CASSLSRGTSDYEQYF. Here the CDR3 DNA reads TGTGCCAGCAGCCTCAGCCGCGGGACTAGCGACTACGAGCAGTACTTC.

The chain joins TRBV7-9 to TRBJ2-7; D is possibly TRBD1 (5 bases). Germline values: CDR1 SEHNR, CDR2 FQNEAQ (reference sequence). Trimming stripped 3 bases from V and 2 bases from J, with 8 bases between. This CDR3 has 13 amino acids. The CDR3 DNA reads TGTGCCAGCAGCTTTGTACAGGCCTACGAGCAGTACTTC. Amino acids: CASSFVQAYEQYF.

The chain is built from TRBV5-5 and TRBJ2-7; a weak D match, TRBD2 (5 bases). This CDR3 has 13 residues. V lost 1 base to trimming and J lost 3 bases, with 8 bases between them. CDR1 and CDR2 (germline): SGHKS, YYEKEE (reference sequence). The CDR3 loop reads CASSLSADYEQYF. In DNA, the CDR3 is TGTGCCAGCAGCTTGTCAGCGGACTACGAGCAGTACTTC.

V and J are TRBV28 and TRBJ2-7; 8 positions agree with TRBD1. Germline loops: CDR1 MDHEN, CDR2 SYDVKM. The length of the CDR3 is 12 residues. V lost 10 bases to trimming and J lost 5 bases; unmatched junction nucleotides: 7. The CDR3 sequence: CAIQGEFHEQYF. As DNA, the CDR3 is TGTGCCATACAGGGGGAATTTCACGAGCAGTACTTC. The whole variable domain, filled in from reference TRBV28 and TRBJ2-7, reads DVKVTQSSRYLVKRTGEKVFLECVQDMDHENMFWYRQDPGLGLRLIYFSYDVKMKEKGDIPEGYSVSREKKERFSLILESASTNQTSMYLCAIQGEFHEQYFGPGTRLTVT.

This chain links TRBV4-1 with TRBJ1-2; 12 bases fit TRBD1. The V segment lost 4 bases and the J segment 2 bases; nucleotides outside the gene matches: 17. Germline lookup yields CDR1 MGHRA and CDR2 YSYEKL. This CDR3 has 20 amino acids. The chain's CDR3 is CASSPVAQIGTGGRNYGYTF. CDR3 in DNA: TGCGCCAGCAGCCCGGTAGCTCAAATCGGGACAGGGGGCAGAAACTATGGCTACACCTTC.

The CDR3 is CASSFQTAIRSYEQYF. The CDR3 nucleotides are TGTGCCAGCAGCTTTCAAACCGCAATCCGATCCTACGAGCAGTACTTC. The V and J genes are TRBV5-6 and TRBJ2-7; D is ambiguous. CDR3 length: 16 residues. The germline V gene has CDR1 SGHDT and CDR2 YYEEEE. Trimming took 2 bases from V and 1 from J, leaving 16 bases between them.

The chain links TRBV27 to TRBJ1-1; D might be TRBD1 (5 bases). The V end was cut by 6 bases, the J end by 4 bases, with 12 bases between. CDR3 size: 13 residues. Germline V CDR1 and CDR2: MNHEY, SMNVEV (reference sequence). CDR3 sequence reads: CASRSDSLTEAFF. The DNA for the CDR3 is TGTGCCAGCAGGTCCGACAGCCTCACTGAAGCTTTCTTT.

About this clone: Distinct nucleotide sequences in the sample also encode this CDR3. The rearrangement uses TRBV9 and TRBJ2-7; D gene ambiguous. The V and J ends lost 2 bases and 0 bases respectively, with 9 bases between them. Germline-derived CDR1 and CDR2 are SGDLS and YYNGEE. CDR3 length: 14 residues. The CDR3 nucleotides read TGTGCCAGCAGCGTTGGCGGTAGCTCCTACGAGCAGTACTTC. Residues: CASSVGGSSYEQYF.

Remarks on this clone: The sample has other DNA sequences that encode this CDR3 too. The rearrangement uses TRBV5-1 and TRBJ2-1; 8 nucleotides line up with TRBD2. CDR3 size: 16 residues. The V segment lost 0 bases and the J segment 6 bases; nucleotides outside the gene matches: 8. Germline loops: CDR1 SGHRS, CDR2 YFSETQ. The CDR3 loop is CASSLGGLAGGNEQFF. The CDR3 nucleotides read TGCGCCAGCAGCTTGGGGGGTCTAGCGGGCGGCAATGAGCAGTTCTTC.

As concerns this clone: The sample contains more than one DNA sequence encoding this CDR3. The chain couples TRBV19 to TRBJ2-3; no clear D. CDR3 length equals 13 residues. V lost 9 bases, J lost 0 bases, and 10 bases lay in between. Germline V CDR1 and CDR2: LNHDA, SQIVND (reference sequence). The CDR3 nucleotides read TGTGCCAGCTCCCTCGTAAGCACAGATACGCAGTATTTT. This codes for CASSLVSTDTQYF.

J is TRBJ1-1 and V is TRBV19; 9 nucleotides line up with TRBD1. CDR3 size: 15 residues. The V gene's germline CDR1 is LNHDA and CDR2 SQIVND (reference sequence). Trimming took 7 bases from V and 1 from J; bases not matched to a gene: 7. The CDR3 reads CASKAGQGGNTEAFF. CDR3 in DNA: TGTGCCAGTAAGGCGGGACAGGGTGGGAACACTGAAGCTTTCTTT.

CDR3 sequence reads: CSVVTGTGVSGTSTSGTYNEQFF. The CDR3 region has the DNA TGCAGCGTTGTAACCGGGACAGGGGTATCCGGGACTAGCACCTCCGGTACTTACAATGAGCAGTTCTTC. The V call is TRBV29-1, the J call TRBJ2-1; D is possibly TRBD1 (10 bases). In germline, CDR1 is SQVTM, CDR2 ANQGSEA. The CDR3 has 23 residues. Trimming cost V 4 bases and J 4 bases, with 41 bases left between them.

The gene calls are TRBV15 and TRBJ2-7; TRBD1 might be the D (5 bases). Germline V CDR1 and CDR2: LNHNV, YYDKDF (reference sequence). CDR3 size: 15 residues. Trimming pared 0 bases from V and 2 bases from J, leaving 11 bases between. CDR3 amino acids: CATSREGQQTYEQYF. The CDR3 DNA reads as TGTGCCACCAGCAGAGAAGGACAACAAACCTACGAGCAGTACTTC.

In its sample, this clone was seen once. The chain is built from TRBV10-3 and TRBJ2-2; TRBD1 agrees at 7 bases. The CDR3 extends over 15 amino acids. Germline-derived CDR1 and CDR2 are ENHRY and SYGVKD. V dropped 2 bases and J dropped 4; count of bases not matched to a gene: 4. The chain's CDR3 is CAISEPYRGTGELFF. The CDR3, as DNA: TGTGCCATCAGTGAGCCGTACAGGGGCACCGGGGAGCTGTTTTTT.

This clone was counted once. J is TRBJ2-7 and V is TRBV12-5, with D perhaps assigned TRBD1 or TRBD2 (6 bases each). The CDR3 has 12 amino acids. CDR1 is LGHNT and CDR2 is FRNRAP in the germline V gene. V was trimmed by 0 bases and J by 8 bases, leaving 8 bases between them. This CDR3 is CASGLVGGQQYF. In nucleotides, the CDR3 is TGTGCTAGTGGTTTGGTAGGGGGGCAGCAGTACTTC. The whole variable domain, filled in from reference TRBV12-5 and TRBJ2-7, reads DARVTQTPRHKVTEMGQEVTMRCQPILGHNTVFWYRQTMMQGLELLAYFRNRAPLDDSGMPKDRFSAEMPDATLATLKIQPSEPRDSAVYFCASGLVGGQQYFGPGTRLTVT.

This chain uses TRBV5-4 with TRBJ2-3, with D possibly being TRBD1 or TRBD2 (5 bases each). Germline loops: CDR1 SGHNT, CDR2 YYREEE (reference sequence). V lost 8 bases and J lost 9, with 25 bases in between. This CDR3 has 15 residues. The CDR3 loop is CASRAKGTGVYTQYF. For the CDR3, the DNA is TGTGCCAGTAGGGCCAAGGGGACCGGTGTTTACACGCAGTATTTT.

This chain joins TRBV27 and TRBJ1-5, with D possibly matching TRBD1 (6 bases). This CDR3 contains 14 residues. Germline V gene data show CDR1 as MNHEY and CDR2 as SMNVEV (reference sequence). V shed 5 bases and J shed 5 bases, with 13 bases lying between them. The CDR3 region has the DNA TGTGCCAGCAGTCCCCGGGGGGGCTATCAGCCCCAGCATTTT. It codes for CASSPRGGYQPQHF.

This chain links TRBV19 with TRBJ1-2; 8 bases match TRBD1. With V trimmed by 9 bases and J by 3 bases, 6 bases remained unmatched. The germline V gene has CDR1 LNHDA and CDR2 SQIVND (reference sequence). This CDR3 spans 13 amino acids. CDR3 residues: CASRQQGDYGYTF. The CDR3 DNA sequence: TGTGCCAGCCGACAACAGGGGGACTATGGCTACACCTTC.